Listed below are T cell receptor beta chains from one sample, sequenced in a study of multiple sclerosis patients with progressive multifocal leukoencephalopathy. Some clones are missing from TCRdb's copy, which holds only in-frame ones; the method was immunoSEQ multiplex PCR. The sample has about 30,000 clones; under 90% are singletons. The sample consisted of PBMCs, taken from a patient treated with natalizumab. These receptors all stem from a human donor with multiple sclerosis. The CDR3 runs from the conserved cysteine through the conserved F or W. Fields, in order: CDR3 DNA, CDR3 protein, J gene, clone size, D gene, V gene. The D gene is left open where the match is weak. Clone size, where shown, is once, few, many, or a class for clones that have expanded.

TGTGCCAGCAGCACGGGAGGCCCAGATACGCAGTATTTT,CASSTGGPDTQYF,TRBJ2-3,NA,TRBD2,TRBV5-6
TGTGCCAGTAGTTCTAAGGACAGCTACGAGCAGTACTTC,CASSSKDSYEQYF,TRBJ2-7,once,NA,TRBV19
TGTGCTAGCAGCTCGGGCGAGAACACTGAAGCTTTCTTT,CASSSGENTEAFF,TRBJ1-1,NA,NA,TRBV7-7
TGTGCCAGCAGCTTGGGCAGCCCCGGGACACCGGATGAAGCTTTCTTT,CASSLGSPGTPDEAFF,TRBJ1-1,NA,NA,TRBV5-4
TGCGCCAGCAGTTACAATACAGGGGAGGACACTGAAGCTTTCTTT,CASSYNTGEDTEAFF,TRBJ1-1,NA,TRBD1,TRBV23-1
TGTGCCAGCAGCTTGGGACAGGGGGCAACCTGGTCCTACGAGCAGTACTTC,CASSLGQGATWSYEQYF,TRBJ2-7,once,TRBD1,TRBV5-5
TGTGCCATCAGTCAAACCGACAGGGCTGAAGCTTTCTTT,CAISQTDRAEAFF,TRBJ1-1,NA,TRBD1,TRBV10-3
TGTGCCAGCAGTTTTGTACAGCTAAACACCGGGGAGCTGTTTTTT,CASSFVQLNTGELFF,TRBJ2-2,NA,NA,TRBV27
TGTGCCAGTAGCCGGATCTCATTACCTCCTTTTGGAAACACCATATATTTT,CASSRISLPPFGNTIYF,TRBJ1-3,NA,NA,TRBV19
TGCAGCGTTTGGCTAGAGGGGTCCTACGAGCAGTACTTC,CSVWLEGSYEQYF,TRBJ2-7,NA,NA,TRBV29-1
TGTGCCAGCTCACTTGGAGGGATCTCGCCCGGGGAGCTGTTTTTT,CASSLGGISPGELFF,TRBJ2-2,NA,NA,TRBV18
TGTGCCAGCAGTCAGACAGAGAATCAGCCCCAGCATTTT,CASSQTENQPQHF,TRBJ1-5,NA,NA,TRBV6-6
TGTGCCAGCAGTTCAAGGGGGGGGATTTCCTACGAGCAGTACTTC,CASSSRGGISYEQYF,TRBJ2-7,few,NA,TRBV6-6
TGTGCCAGCAGTTTCGTACAGGGGCAGGGTCAGCCCCAGCATTTT,CASSFVQGQGQPQHF,TRBJ1-5,NA,TRBD1,TRBV28
TGTGCCAGCAGGGACGACAGGGCCCTGGGCACCTTC,CASRDDRALGTF,TRBJ1-2,NA,TRBD1,TRBV28
TGTGCCAGCAGCCTTGGGGGGTCTGGAAACACCATATATTTT,CASSLGGSGNTIYF,TRBJ1-3,NA,NA,TRBV6-1
TGTGCCAGCTACTGGGGCGCGGGAGGGAGCTCCTACGAGCAGTACTTC,CASYWGAGGSSYEQYF,TRBJ2-7,NA,TRBD2,TRBV18
TGCAGCGTTGCCGGGACTAGCGGGAGTCATAGCTCCTACAATGAGCAGTTCTTC,CSVAGTSGSHSSYNEQFF,TRBJ2-1,NA,TRBD2,TRBV29-1